The clone carrying this TCR beta chain has a count of ten or more. The CDR3 sequence is 15 residues long. Per germline, CDR1 SGHRS and CDR2 YFSETQ. The V and J ends lost 0 bases and 0 bases respectively, with 4 bases between them. TCRdb ran MiXCR on the RT-PCR reads and lists one entry per CDR3 protein. The table has 25,000 to 35,000 distinct CDR3 sequences, 6.5% to 7% seen once; the top ten hold roughly a third. This entry belongs to a study of patients and donors after allogeneic stem cell transplantation. J is TRBJ2-6 and V is TRBV5-1, with D unclear. The material sequenced was blood, either unsorted or a sorted T cell fraction (not recorded which). The receptor's source is a human donor who was either an allogeneic HSCT recipient or a stem cell or donor lymphocyte infusion donor (not recorded which). It is not recorded whose cells these are; they may come from a transplant donor. CDR3 in amino acids: CASSLEISGANVLTF. CDR3 sequence (DNA): TGCGCCAGCAGCTTGGAAATCTCTGGGGCCAACGTCCTGACTTTC.